The clone carrying this T cell receptor (beta chain) occurred many times. The sample comes from a study of regulatory T cells in long-lasting Graves disease. Described time point: newly diagnosed GD, antithyroid drugs for less than 3 months. PBMCs provided the RNA from which the TCR library was made. Building the TCR beta libraries relied on iRepertoire HTBI primers, and CDR3 regions underwent Arm-PCR. TCRdb reanalysed the multiplex PCR reads using MiXCR and keeps one entry per CDR3 protein. The table records a few hundred thousand distinct CDR3 sequences, about 14% of them present only once. Trimming left V 0 bases short and J 1 base short, with 10 bases between. This CDR3 has 15 residues. Looked up from germline, CDR1 is SGHRS and CDR2 is YFSETQ. These same records also appear under a second study, on T cells in Graves' hyperthyroidism and ophthalmopathy. That study reports: The hyperthyroidism was newly diagnosed and had lasted under 2 months; the patients were aged 18 to 65. HTBI primers were the set used in a first-round RT-PCR of the TCR CDR3. In simple terms, a model built on 13 V-J features told ophthalmopathy apart from stable hyperthyroidism.

Specimen: peripheral blood mononuclear cells (PBMCs), collected at new diagnosis, from a patient treated with antithyroid drugs. The receptor was derived from a man aged 25-45 years with Graves disease. The chain recombines TRBV5-1 with TRBJ1-1, with D maybe TRBD1 (5 bases). CDR3 in amino acids: CASSLGDGRNTEAFF. Written as DNA, the CDR3 is TGCGCCAGCAGCTTGGGGGACGGACGGAACACTGAAGCTTTCTTT. The whole variable domain, remainder taken from reference TRBV5-1 and TRBJ1-1, is KAGVTQTPRYLIKTRGQQVTLSCSPISGHRSVSWYQQTPGQGLQFLFEYFSETQRNKGNFPGRFSGRQFSNSRSEMNVSTLELGDSALYLCASSLGDGRNTEAFFGQGTRLTVV.